The T cell receptor beta chain described here comes from a study of blood T cells in healthy people across ages. This CDR3 comprises 15 residues. Germline V lookup: CDR1 SEHNR, CDR2 FQNEAQ (reference sequence). About this clonotype itself: A read error may account for a junction end that differs from germline.

Primers used in a second PCR of about 7 to 12 cycles were a sample-barcoded 5' primer and a J-beta primer mix. Every cDNA was tagged by a template-switch adaptor with 12 random nucleotides. Every sample returned 2.5 million or more CDR3-containing paired-end reads. TCRdb independently ran MiXCR on the 5' RACE reads; one entry per CDR3 protein. The sample gives over a million distinct CDR3 sequences, under 30% of which show up once; around 0.75% is in the top ten. These same data were also listed under a study on T cells of mothers and their children. Per that study: The study sampled three healthy Caucasian mothers and their six children. The second PCR used the M1S primer, and this primer added sample barcodes and 2-4 random nucleotides.

The chain carries TRBV7-9 and TRBJ2-5; 10 bases are a match to TRBD2. The DNA end is a closer match to TRBJ2-1, so the J assignment may be wrong. The TCR comes from a girl between 2 and 10 years old in good health. Source material: blood. The CDR3 here is CASSYGLADYNEQFF. CDR3 DNA: TGTGCCAGCAGCTATGGACTAGCGGACTACAATGAACAGTTCTTC.